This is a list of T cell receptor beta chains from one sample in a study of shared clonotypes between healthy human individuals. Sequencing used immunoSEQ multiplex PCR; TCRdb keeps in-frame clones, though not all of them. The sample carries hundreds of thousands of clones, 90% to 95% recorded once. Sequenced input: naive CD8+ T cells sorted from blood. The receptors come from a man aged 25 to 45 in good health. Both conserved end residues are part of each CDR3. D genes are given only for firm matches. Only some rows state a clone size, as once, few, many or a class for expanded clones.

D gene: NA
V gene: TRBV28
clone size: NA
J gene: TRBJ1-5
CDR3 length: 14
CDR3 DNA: TGTGCCAGCAGACTAACAGGGACGGGACAGCCCCAGCATTTT
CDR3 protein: CASRLTGTGQPQHF

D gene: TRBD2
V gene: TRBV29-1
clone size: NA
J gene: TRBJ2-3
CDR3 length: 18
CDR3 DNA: TGCAGCGTTGAAGGTCTAAATTTAGCGGGAGGGCCTACAGATACGCAGTATTTT
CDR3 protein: CSVEGLNLAGGPTDTQYF

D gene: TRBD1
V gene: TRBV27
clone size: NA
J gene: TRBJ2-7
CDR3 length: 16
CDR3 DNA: TGTGCCAGCAGTAGATCCCAGGGGGAAGAAACCTACGAGCAGTACTTC
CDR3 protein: CASSRSQGEETYEQYF

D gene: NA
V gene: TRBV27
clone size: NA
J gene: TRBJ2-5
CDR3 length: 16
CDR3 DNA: TGTGCCAGCAGACTTGGACCTGCCTCAAGGATGGAGACCCAGTACTTC
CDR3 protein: CASRLGPASRMETQYF

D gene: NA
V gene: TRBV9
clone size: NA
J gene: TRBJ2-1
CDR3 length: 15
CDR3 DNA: TGTGCCAGCAGCACATGGGGCCCTGGGGAAAATGAGCAGTTCTTC
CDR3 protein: CASSTWGPGENEQFF

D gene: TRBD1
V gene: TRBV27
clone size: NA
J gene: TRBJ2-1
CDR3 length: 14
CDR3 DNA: TGTGCCAGCAGAGACAGGGGATACATCAATGAGCAGTTCTTC
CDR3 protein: CASRDRGYINEQFF

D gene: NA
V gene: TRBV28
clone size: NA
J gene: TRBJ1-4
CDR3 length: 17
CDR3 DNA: TGTGCCAGCAGTTCCCTCCGGAAAGGGCAGGGAGGTGAAAAACTGTTTTTT
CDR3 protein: CASSSLRKGQGGEKLFF

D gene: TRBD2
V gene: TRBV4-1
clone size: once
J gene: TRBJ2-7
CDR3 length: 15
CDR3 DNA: TGCGCCAGCAGCCAAGAGTCTGGGCTAGCGGGAGAGCAGTACTTC
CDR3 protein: CASSQESGLAGEQYF

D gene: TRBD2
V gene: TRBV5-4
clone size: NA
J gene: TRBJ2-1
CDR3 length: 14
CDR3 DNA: TGTGCCAGCAGCACTCGGACTAGCGTCAATGAGCAGTTCTTC
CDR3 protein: CASSTRTSVNEQFF

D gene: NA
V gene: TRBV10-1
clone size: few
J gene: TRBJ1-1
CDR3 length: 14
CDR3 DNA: TGCGCCAGCAGCAGGGACACTTCGAACACTGAAGCTTTCTTT
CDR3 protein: CASSRDTSNTEAFF

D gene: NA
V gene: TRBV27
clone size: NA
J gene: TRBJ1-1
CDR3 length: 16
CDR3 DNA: TGTGCCAGCAGTTTATTGAGCACGGCCTGGCAGGCTGAAGCTTTCTTT
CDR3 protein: CASSLLSTAWQAEAFF

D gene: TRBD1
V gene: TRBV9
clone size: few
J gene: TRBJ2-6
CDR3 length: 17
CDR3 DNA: TGTGCCAGCAGCGTCCGGGACAGGGCCTCTGGGGCCAACGTCCTGACTTTC
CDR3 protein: CASSVRDRASGANVLTF

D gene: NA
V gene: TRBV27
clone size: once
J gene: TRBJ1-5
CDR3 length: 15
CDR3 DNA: TGTGCCAGCAGTCCCTCCCCAGGTGGGGGTCAGCCCCAGCATTTT
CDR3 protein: CASSPSPGGGQPQHF

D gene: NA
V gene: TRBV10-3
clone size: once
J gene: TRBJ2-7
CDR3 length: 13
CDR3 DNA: TGTGCCATCAGTGAAGGGGCTTTGTACGAGCAGTACTTC
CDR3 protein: CAISEGALYEQYF

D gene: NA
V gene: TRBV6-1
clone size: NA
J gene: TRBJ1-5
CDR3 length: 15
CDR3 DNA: TGTGCCAGCAGTGAATGGAGGGCAGGGGAGCAGCCCCAGCATTTT
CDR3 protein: CASSEWRAGEQPQHF

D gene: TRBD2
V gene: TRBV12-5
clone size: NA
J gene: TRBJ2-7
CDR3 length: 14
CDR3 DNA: TGTGCTAGTGCCCGTAGCGGGATGGCCTCCGAGCAGTACTTC
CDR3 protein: CASARSGMASEQYF

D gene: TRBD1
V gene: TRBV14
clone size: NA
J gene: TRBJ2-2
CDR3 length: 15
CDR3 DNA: TGTGCCACCAGCTCAGGACAGGGAAGAACCGGGGAGCTGTTTTTT
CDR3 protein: CATSSGQGRTGELFF

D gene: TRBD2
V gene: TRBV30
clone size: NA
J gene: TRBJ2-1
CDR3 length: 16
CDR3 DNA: TGTGCCTGGAGTGCCTTAGGAAGCGGGAGGCAGAATGAGCAGTTCTTC
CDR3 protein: CAWSALGSGRQNEQFF

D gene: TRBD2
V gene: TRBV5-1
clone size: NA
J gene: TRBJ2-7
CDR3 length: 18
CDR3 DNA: TGCGCCAGCAGCGAAATAACTAGCGGGAGGACCCTTTCCTACGAGCAGTACTTC
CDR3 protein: CASSEITSGRTLSYEQYF

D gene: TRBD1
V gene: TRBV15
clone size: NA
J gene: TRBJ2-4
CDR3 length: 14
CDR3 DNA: TGTGCCACCGGCGACAGGGGGCGCGGAAACATTCAGTACTTC
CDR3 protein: CATGDRGRGNIQYF

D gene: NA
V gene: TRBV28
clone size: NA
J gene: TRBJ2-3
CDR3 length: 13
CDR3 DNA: TGTGCCAGCAGTTTCCCGGGTACAGATACGCAGTATTTT
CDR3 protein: CASSFPGTDTQYF

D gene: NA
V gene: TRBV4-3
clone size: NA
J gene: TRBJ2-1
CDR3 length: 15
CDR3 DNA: TGCGCCAGCAGCCAAGGATCGGGACTTTCCAATGAGCAGTTCTTC
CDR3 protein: CASSQGSGLSNEQFF

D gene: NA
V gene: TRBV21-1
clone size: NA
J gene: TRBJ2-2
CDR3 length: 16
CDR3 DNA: TGTGCCAGCAGCAAAGCCGCGGCGCTCACTCCCGGGGAGCTGTTTTTT
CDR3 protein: CASSKAAALTPGELFF

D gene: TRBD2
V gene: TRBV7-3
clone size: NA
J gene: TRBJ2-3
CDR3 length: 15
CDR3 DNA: TGTGCCAGCAGGCGTACTAGCGGGAGCACAGATACGCAGTATTTT
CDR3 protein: CASRRTSGSTDTQYF

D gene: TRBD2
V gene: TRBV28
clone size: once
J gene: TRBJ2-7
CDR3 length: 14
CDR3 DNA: TGTGCCAGCAGTTCGCTAGCGGGAGTTCGGGAGCAGTACTTC
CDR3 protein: CASSSLAGVREQYF

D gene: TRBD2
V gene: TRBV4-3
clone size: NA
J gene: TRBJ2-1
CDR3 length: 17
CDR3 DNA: TGCGCCAGCAGCCAAGAAAGGACTAGGAGCTCCTACAATGAGCAGTTCTTC
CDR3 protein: CASSQERTRSSYNEQFF

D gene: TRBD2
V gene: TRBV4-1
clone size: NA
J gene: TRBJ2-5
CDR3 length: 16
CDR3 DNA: TGCGCCAGCAGCCAAGATACCAGCGGGAGTACTAAGACCCAGTACTTC
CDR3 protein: CASSQDTSGSTKTQYF

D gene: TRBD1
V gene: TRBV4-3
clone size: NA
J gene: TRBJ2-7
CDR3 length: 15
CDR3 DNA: TGCGCCAGCAGCCAAGGGGACAGCCCTTTCTACGAGCAGTACTTC
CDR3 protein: CASSQGDSPFYEQYF

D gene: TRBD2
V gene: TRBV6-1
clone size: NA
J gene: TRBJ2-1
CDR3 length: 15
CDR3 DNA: TGTGCCAGCAGCGGGCTAGCGGGCCGTGACAATGAGCAGTTCTTC
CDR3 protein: CASSGLAGRDNEQFF

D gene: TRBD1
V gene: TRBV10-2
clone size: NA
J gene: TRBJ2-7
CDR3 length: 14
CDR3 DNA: TGCGCCAGCAGTGCCGGGACAGGCGCCTACGAGCAGTACTTC
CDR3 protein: CASSAGTGAYEQYF

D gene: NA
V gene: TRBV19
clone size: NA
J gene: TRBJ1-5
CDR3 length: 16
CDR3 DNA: TGTGCCAGTAGCCCCCCACGGGGACAAAGCAATCAGCCCCAGCATTTT
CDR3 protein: CASSPPRGQSNQPQHF

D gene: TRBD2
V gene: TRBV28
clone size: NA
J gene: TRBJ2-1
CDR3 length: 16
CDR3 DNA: TGTGCCAGCACCATTGGACTAGCGGGATACTACAATGAGCAGTTCTTC
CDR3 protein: CASTIGLAGYYNEQFF

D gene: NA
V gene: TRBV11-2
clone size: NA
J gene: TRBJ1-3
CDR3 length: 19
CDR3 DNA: TGTGCCAGCAGCCCTGGGACAATTGGGCCCCTTGTCTCTGGAAACACCATATATTTT
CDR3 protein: CASSPGTIGPLVSGNTIYF

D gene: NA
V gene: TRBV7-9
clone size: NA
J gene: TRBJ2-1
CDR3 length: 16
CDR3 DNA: TGTGCCAGCAGCCTACGGCTTCGGGGGTATGGAAATGAGCAGTTCTTC
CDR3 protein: CASSLRLRGYGNEQFF

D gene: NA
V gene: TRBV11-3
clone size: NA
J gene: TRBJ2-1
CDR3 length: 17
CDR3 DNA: TGTGCCAGCAGCTCGGGGTACGAGGCTCTTGGGCCGGATGGGCAGTTCTTC
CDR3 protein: CASSSGYEALGPDGQFF

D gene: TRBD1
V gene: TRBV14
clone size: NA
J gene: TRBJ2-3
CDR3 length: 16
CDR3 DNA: TGTGCCAGCAGCCAAGTCGGGACAGGAAGCACAGATACGCAGTATTTT
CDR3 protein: CASSQVGTGSTDTQYF

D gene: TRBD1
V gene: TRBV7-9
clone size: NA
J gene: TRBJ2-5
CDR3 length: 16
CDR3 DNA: TGTGCCAGCAGCTTACCGGGACAGGGGGCGGCGGAGACCCAGTACTTC
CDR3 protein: CASSLPGQGAAETQYF

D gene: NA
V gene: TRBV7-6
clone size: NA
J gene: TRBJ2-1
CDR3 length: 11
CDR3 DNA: TGTGCCAGCAGCTCCTTGGATGAGCAGTTCTTC
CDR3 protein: CASSSLDEQFF

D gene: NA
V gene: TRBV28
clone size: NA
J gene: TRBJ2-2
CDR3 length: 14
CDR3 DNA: TGTGCCAGCAGCGACCCCAGGAACACCGGGGAGCTGTTTTTT
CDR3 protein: CASSDPRNTGELFF

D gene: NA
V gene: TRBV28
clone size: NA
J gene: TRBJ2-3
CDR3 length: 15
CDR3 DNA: TGTGCCAGCAGTTTGTCGACAGTCTACACAGATACGCAGTATTTT
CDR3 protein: CASSLSTVYTDTQYF

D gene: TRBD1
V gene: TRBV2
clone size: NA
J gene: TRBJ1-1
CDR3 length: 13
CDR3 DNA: TGTGCCAGCAGATTGACAGGGGGCACTGAAGCTTTCTTT
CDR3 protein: CASRLTGGTEAFF

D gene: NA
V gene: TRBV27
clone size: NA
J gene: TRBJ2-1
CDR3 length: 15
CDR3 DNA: TGTGCCAGCAGTTACGGGTCTGAGTGGGGAGATGAGCAGTTCTTC
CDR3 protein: CASSYGSEWGDEQFF

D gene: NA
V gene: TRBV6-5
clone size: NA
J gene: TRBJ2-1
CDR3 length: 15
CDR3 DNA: TGTGCCAGCCAGGAAGGGGGAGGCGTACAAGATGAGCAGTTCTTC
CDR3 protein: CASQEGGGVQDEQFF

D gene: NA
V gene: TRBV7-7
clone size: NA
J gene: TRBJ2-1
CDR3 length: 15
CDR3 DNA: TGTGCTAGCAGCCTAGAGAGAACACCCTACAATGAGCAGTTCTTC
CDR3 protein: CASSLERTPYNEQFF

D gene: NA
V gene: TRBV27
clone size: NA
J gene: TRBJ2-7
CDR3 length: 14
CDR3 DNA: TGTGCCAGCCAACCCAGCCATAGCTCCTACGAGCAGTACTTC
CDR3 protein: CASQPSHSSYEQYF

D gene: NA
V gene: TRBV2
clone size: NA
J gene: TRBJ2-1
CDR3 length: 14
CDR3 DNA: TGTGCCAGCAGTGAGTTTACAGCCTACAATGAGCAGTTCTTC
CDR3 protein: CASSEFTAYNEQFF

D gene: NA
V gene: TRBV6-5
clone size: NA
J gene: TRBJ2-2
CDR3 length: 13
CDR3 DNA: TGTGCCAGCAGTCCCACCGCAGGCGGGGAGCTGTTTTTT
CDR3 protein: CASSPTAGGELFF

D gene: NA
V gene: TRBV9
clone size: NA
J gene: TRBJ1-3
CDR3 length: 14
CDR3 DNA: TGTGCCAGCAGCCCAGGACACTCTGGAAACACCATATATTTT
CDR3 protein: CASSPGHSGNTIYF

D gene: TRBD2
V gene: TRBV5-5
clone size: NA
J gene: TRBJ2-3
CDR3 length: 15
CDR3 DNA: TGTGCCAGCAGTTTTGGACTGCTAGCGGGAGATACGCAGTATTTT
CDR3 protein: CASSFGLLAGDTQYF